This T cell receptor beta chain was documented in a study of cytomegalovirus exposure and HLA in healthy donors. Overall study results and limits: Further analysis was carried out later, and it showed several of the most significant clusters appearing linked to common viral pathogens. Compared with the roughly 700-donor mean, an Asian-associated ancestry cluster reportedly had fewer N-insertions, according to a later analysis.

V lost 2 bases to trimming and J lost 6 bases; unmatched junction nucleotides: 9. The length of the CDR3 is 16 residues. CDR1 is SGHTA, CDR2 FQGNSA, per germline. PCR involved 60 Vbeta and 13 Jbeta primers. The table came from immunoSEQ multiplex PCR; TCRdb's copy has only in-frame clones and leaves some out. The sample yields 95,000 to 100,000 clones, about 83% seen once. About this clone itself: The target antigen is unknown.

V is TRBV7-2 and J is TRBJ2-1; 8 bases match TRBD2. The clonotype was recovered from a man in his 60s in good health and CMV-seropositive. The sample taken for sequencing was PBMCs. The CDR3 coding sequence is TGTGCCAGCAGCTTATGGTCCCAGCGGGGGTCCAATGAGCAGTTCTTC. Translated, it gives CASSLWSQRGSNEQFF.